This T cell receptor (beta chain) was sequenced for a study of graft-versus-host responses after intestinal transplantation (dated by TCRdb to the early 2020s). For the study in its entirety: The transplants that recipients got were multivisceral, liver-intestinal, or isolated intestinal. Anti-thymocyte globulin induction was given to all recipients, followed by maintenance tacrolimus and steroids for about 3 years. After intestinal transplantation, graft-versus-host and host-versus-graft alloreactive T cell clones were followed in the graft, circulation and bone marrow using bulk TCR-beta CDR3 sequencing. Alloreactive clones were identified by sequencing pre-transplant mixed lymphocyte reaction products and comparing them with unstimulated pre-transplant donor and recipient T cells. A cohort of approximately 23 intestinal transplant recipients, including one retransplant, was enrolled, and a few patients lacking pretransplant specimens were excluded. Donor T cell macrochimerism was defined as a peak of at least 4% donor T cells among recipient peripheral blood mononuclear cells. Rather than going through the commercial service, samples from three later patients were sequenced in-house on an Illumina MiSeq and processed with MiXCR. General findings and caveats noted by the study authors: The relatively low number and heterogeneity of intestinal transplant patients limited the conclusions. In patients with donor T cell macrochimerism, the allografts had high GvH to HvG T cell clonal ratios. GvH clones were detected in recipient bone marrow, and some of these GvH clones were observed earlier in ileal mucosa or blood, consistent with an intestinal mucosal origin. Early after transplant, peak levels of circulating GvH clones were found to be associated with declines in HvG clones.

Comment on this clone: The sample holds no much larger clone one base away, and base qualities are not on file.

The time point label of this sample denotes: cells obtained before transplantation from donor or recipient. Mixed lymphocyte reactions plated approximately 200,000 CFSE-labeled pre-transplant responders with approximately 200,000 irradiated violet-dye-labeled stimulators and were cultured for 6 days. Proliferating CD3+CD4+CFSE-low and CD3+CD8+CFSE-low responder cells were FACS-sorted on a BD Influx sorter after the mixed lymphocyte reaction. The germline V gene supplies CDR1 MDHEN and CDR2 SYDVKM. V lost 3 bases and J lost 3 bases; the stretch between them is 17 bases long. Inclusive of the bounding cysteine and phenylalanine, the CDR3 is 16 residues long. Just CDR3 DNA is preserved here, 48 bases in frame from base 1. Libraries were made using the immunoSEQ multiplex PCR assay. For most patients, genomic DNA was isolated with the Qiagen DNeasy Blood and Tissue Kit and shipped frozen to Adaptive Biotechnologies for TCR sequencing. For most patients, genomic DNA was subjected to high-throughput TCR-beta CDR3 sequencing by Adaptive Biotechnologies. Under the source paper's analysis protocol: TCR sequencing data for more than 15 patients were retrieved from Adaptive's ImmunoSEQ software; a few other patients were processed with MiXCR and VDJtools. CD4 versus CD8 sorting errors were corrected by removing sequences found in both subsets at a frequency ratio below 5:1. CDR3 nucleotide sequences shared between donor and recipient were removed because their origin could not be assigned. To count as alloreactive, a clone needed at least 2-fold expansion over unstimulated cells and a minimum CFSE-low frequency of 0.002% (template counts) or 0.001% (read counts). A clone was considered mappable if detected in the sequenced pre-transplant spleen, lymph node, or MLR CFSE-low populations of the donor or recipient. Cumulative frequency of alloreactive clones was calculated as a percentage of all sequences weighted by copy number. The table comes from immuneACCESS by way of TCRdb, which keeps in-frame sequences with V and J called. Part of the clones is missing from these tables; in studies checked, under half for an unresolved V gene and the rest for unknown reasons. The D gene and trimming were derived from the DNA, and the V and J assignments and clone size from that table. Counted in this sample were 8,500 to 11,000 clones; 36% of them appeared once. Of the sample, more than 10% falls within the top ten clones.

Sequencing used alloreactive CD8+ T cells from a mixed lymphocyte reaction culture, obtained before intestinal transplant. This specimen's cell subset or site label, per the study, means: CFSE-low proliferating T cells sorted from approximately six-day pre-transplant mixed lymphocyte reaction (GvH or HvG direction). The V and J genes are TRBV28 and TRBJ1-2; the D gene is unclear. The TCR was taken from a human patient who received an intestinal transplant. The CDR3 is CASSFLSSTVYYGYTF. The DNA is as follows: TGTGCCAGCAGTTTCCTATCCTCCACAGTTTACTATGGCTACACCTTC.